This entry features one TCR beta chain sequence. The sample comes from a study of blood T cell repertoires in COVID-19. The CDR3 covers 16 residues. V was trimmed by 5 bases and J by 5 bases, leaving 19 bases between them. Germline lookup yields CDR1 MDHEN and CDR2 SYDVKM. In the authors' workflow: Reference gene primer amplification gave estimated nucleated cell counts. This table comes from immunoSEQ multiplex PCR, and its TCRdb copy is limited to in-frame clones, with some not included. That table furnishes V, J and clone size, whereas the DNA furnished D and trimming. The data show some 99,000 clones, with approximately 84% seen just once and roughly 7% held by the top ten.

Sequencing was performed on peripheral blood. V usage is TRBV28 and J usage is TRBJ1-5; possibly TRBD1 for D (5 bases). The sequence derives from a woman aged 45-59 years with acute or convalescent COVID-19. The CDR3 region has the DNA TGTGCCAGCAGTCCTCCCAGGGCAGGGTGGGATCAGCCCCAGCATTTT. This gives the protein CASSPPRAGWDQPQHF.